The rows below give T cell receptor beta chains drawn from one sample of a study of shared clonotypes between healthy human individuals. Repertoires were generated with immunoSEQ multiplex PCR, while TCRdb's copy carries only in-frame clones and drops some. The table records under 1,900,000 clones, about 98.5% of them present only once. Sequencing was performed on naive CD4+ T cells sorted from blood. These receptors came from a man aged 25-45 years in good health. Each CDR3 is given with its conserved first and last residue. The D gene is left open where the match is weak. Only part of the rows carry a size: once, few, many, or a class if the clone is expanded.

TRBD2 TRBJ2-3 TRBV19 . CASSILAGGRTDTQYF TGTGCCAGTAGTATTCTAGCGGGAGGACGCACAGATACGCAGTATTTT
. TRBJ1-4 TRBV2 . CASSGSAKGEKLFF TGTGCCAGCAGTGGGTCAGCTAAAGGGGAAAAACTGTTTTTT
TRBD2 TRBJ2-7 TRBV27 . CASSSGQGRTSGSSYEQYF TGTGCCAGCAGTTCCGGACAGGGAAGGACTAGCGGGAGCTCCTACGAGCAGTACTTC
TRBD2 TRBJ2-1 TRBV7-2 . CASSYYRGEIYNEQFF TGTGCCAGCAGCTATTATCGGGGGGAAATCTACAATGAGCAGTTCTTC
TRBD2 TRBJ2-1 TRBV5-5 . CASSGIGLAAYNEQFF TGTGCCAGCAGCGGGATAGGACTAGCCGCCTACAATGAGCAGTTCTTC
TRBD2 TRBJ2-7 TRBV4-1 . CASSPPGTSSYEQYF TGCGCCAGCAGCCCCCCCGGGACTAGCTCCTACGAGCAGTACTTC
. TRBJ2-3 TRBV10-1 . CASSEDPTDTQYF TGCGCCAGCAGTGAGGACCCGACAGATACGCAGTATTTT
. TRBJ2-5 TRBV5-1 . CASSLQGNQETQYF TGCGCCAGCAGCTTGCAGGGCAATCAAGAGACCCAGTACTTC
. TRBJ2-1 TRBV6-5 . CASSYSIGGTRFF TGTGCCAGCAGTTACTCGATCGGTGGGACAAGGTTCTTC
TRBD1 TRBJ1-2 TRBV30 . CAWSQGGSYGYTF TGTGCCTGGAGTCAGGGGGGGTCCTATGGCTACACCTTC
TRBD2 TRBJ2-1 TRBV5-1 . CASSSGLAVGSYNEQFF TGCGCCAGCAGTTCGGGACTAGCGGTTGGATCCTACAATGAGCAGTTCTTC
TRBD2 TRBJ2-3 TRBV18 once CASSPLAGTSTDTQYF TGTGCCAGCTCACCCCTAGCGGGCACAAGCACAGATACGCAGTATTTT
. TRBJ2-7 TRBV29-1 . CSVARGQGEQYF TGCAGCGTTGCTCGGGGCCAGGGCGAGCAGTACTTC
TRBD1 TRBJ2-7 TRBV28 . CASSPSSPRDSSYEQYF TGTGCCAGCAGTCCCTCGTCGCCCCGGGACAGTTCCTACGAGCAGTACTTC
TRBD1 TRBJ1-1 TRBV27 . CASSKDPATGDTEAFF TGTGCCAGCAGCAAAGACCCGGCGACAGGGGACACTGAAGCTTTCTTT
. TRBJ2-1 TRBV5-1 . CASSPLSAYNEQFF TGCGCCAGCAGCCCCTTAAGTGCCTACAATGAGCAGTTCTTC
TRBD1 TRBJ2-5 TRBV9 . CASSARLGTGEYQETQYF TGTGCCAGCAGCGCCCGACTGGGGACAGGTGAATATCAAGAGACCCAGTACTTC
. TRBJ2-7 TRBV5-4 . CASSLGGIYEQYF TGTGCCAGCAGCTTAGGCGGGATCTACGAGCAGTACTTC
TRBD1 TRBJ2-1 TRBV19 . CASSTDRDNEQFF TGTGCCAGTAGTACGGACAGGGACAATGAGCAGTTCTTC
TRBD1 TRBJ2-5 TRBV11-3 . CASSSRDSVETQYF TGTGCCAGCAGCTCCCGGGACAGCGTAGAGACCCAGTACTTC
. TRBJ1-2 TRBV5-1 . CASSFSDGYGYTF TGCGCCAGCAGCTTCTCGGACGGCTATGGCTACACCTTC
. TRBJ2-7 TRBV18 . CASSPKGEQYF TGTGCCAGCTCACCTAAAGGCGAGCAGTACTTC
. TRBJ2-2 TRBV7-9 . CASSFGNINREWRTGELFF TGTGCCAGCAGCTTCGGGAACATTAACCGGGAATGGCGCACCGGGGAGCTGTTTTTT
TRBD2 TRBJ2-1 TRBV27 once CASSLSGSLYNEQFF TGTGCCAGCAGTTTGAGCGGGAGTCTGTACAATGAGCAGTTCTTC
. TRBJ2-7 TRBV7-6 . CASSLAAKGYASYEQYF TGTGCCAGCAGCTTAGCGGCGAAGGGGTATGCCTCCTACGAGCAGTACTTC
. TRBJ2-3 TRBV7-6 . CASSLGARVGTDTQYF TGTGCCAGCAGCTTAGGCGCGAGGGTAGGCACAGATACGCAGTATTTT
. TRBJ1-2 TRBV27 . CASSSRRGNYGYTF TGTGCCAGCAGCTCACGTCGGGGGAACTATGGCTACACCTTC
TRBD2 TRBJ2-1 TRBV5-1 . CASSLGLGLADYNEQFF TGCGCCAGCAGCTTGGGTCTGGGACTAGCGGACTACAATGAGCAGTTCTTC
. TRBJ2-3 TRBV2 . CASSDPAAGNTDTQYF TGTGCCAGCAGTGACCCCGCAGCAGGAAACACAGATACGCAGTATTTT
. TRBJ2-7 TRBV5-1 . CASSGSYEQYF TGCGCCAGCAGCGGGAGCTACGAGCAGTACTTC
. TRBJ1-1 TRBV5-1 . CASREGTRPEAFF TGCGCCAGCAGGGAGGGGACAAGACCTGAAGCTTTCTTT
. TRBJ1-5 TRBV5-5 . CASGPGGGQPQHF TGTGCCAGCGGGCCCGGCGGTGGTCAGCCCCAGCATTTT
TRBD1 TRBJ2-7 TRBV7-2 . CASSLGQGFFYEQYF TGTGCCAGCAGCTTAGGACAGGGGTTCTTCTACGAGCAGTACTTC
. TRBJ2-1 TRBV14 once CASSHEPGTLYNEQFF TGTGCCAGCAGCCACGAGCCCGGGACACTCTACAATGAGCAGTTCTTC
. TRBJ2-7 TRBV23-1 . CASTPRVQGHEQYF TGCGCCAGCACCCCGCGCGTACAGGGCCACGAGCAGTACTTC
TRBD2 TRBJ2-3 TRBV6-1 . CASSATSGRLGDTQYF TGTGCCAGCAGTGCGACTAGCGGGAGGTTAGGAGATACGCAGTATTTT
. TRBJ2-3 TRBV10-3 once CAISVTRSTTDTQYF TGTGCCATCAGTGTTACTCGGTCCACTACAGATACGCAGTATTTT
. TRBJ2-7 TRBV19 . CASRQGGYLGEQYF TGTGCCAGTAGACAGGGAGGGTATCTTGGCGAGCAGTACTTC
TRBD2 TRBJ2-1 TRBV7-3 . CASSLNSGAYNEQFF TGTGCCAGCAGCTTAAATAGCGGGGCCTACAATGAGCAGTTCTTC
. TRBJ2-1 TRBV27 . CASRGAGNNEQFF TGTGCCAGCAGGGGGGCAGGGAACAATGAGCAGTTCTTC
TRBD1 TRBJ1-1 TRBV27 . CASSPSLDRVGGEAFF TGTGCCAGCAGTCCCTCCCTTGACAGGGTGGGCGGTGAAGCTTTCTTT
. TRBJ2-3 TRBV10-2 . CASSEKATQYF TGCGCCAGCAGTGAGAAAGCTACGCAGTATTTT
TRBD2 TRBJ2-3 TRBV9 . CASSSPAGRAEADTQYF TGTGCCAGCAGCTCCCCAGCCGGGAGGGCCGAGGCAGATACGCAGTATTTT
TRBD2 TRBJ2-7 TRBV30 . CAWSEGLPYEQYF TGTGCCTGGAGCGAGGGACTACCCTACGAGCAGTACTTC
. TRBJ2-1 TRBV6-6 . CASSYGAANEQFF TGTGCCAGCAGTTACGGGGCGGCCAATGAGCAGTTCTTC
. TRBJ2-7 TRBV11-2 . CASSLRRLPYEQYF TGTGCCAGCAGCTTACGCCGCCTCCCCTACGAGCAGTACTTC
TRBD2 TRBJ2-2 TRBV7-8 . CASTRGFGTSGNTGELFF TGTGCCAGCACCCGTGGGTTCGGAACTAGCGGAAACACCGGGGAGCTGTTTTTT
. TRBJ2-7 TRBV7-2 . CASSGLYEQYF TGTGCCAGCAGCGGACTTTACGAGCAGTACTTC
. TRBJ2-7 TRBV18 . CASSPRGAGKGGEQYF TGTGCCAGCTCACCCCGGGGTGCGGGGAAGGGAGGCGAGCAGTACTTC
. TRBJ1-5 TRBV11-2 . CASSLDTPHRAKGQPQHF TGTGCCAGCAGCTTAGATACCCCACACAGAGCGAAAGGTCAGCCCCAGCATTTT